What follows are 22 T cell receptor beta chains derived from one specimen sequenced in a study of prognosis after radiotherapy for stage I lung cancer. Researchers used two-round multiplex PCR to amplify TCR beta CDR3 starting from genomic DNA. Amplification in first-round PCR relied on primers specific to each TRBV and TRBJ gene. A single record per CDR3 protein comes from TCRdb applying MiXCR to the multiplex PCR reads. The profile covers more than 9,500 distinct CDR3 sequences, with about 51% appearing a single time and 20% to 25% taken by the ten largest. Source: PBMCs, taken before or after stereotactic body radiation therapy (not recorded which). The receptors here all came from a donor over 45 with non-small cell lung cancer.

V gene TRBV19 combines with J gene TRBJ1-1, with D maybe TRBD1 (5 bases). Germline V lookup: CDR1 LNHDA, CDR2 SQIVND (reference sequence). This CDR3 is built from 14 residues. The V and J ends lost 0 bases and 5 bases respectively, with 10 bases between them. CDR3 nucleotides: TGTGCCAGTAGTATAGAGGAGGGGAGGACTGAAGCTTTCTTT. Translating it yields CASSIEEGRTEAFF.

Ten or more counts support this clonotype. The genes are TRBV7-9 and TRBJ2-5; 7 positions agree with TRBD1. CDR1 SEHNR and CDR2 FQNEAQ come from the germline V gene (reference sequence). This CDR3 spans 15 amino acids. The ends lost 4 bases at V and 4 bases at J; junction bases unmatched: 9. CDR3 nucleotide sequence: TGTGCCAGCAGCTGGGGACAGTCGGGCGTAGAGACCCAGTACTTC. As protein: CASSWGQSGVETQYF.

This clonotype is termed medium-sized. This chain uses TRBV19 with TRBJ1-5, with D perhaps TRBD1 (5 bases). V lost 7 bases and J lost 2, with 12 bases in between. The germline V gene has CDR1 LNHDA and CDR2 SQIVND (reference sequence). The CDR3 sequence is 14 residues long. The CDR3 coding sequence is TGTGCCAGTAAATCGACGGGGGGCAATCAGCCCCAGCATTTT. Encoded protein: CASKSTGGNQPQHF.

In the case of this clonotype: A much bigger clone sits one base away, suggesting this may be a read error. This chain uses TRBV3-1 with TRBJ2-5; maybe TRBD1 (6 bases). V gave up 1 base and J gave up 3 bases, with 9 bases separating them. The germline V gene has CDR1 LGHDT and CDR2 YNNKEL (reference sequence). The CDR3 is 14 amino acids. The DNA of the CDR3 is TGTGCCAGCAGCCAAGTAGGGGGTAAAGAGACCCAGTACTTC. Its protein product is CASSQVGGKETQYF.

The CDR3 bases are TGTGAAAGCAGTGAGGACTCCCCCTACAATGAGCAGTTCTTC. Protein sequence: CESSEDSPYNEQFF. The chain employs TRBV25-1 and TRBJ2-1; TRBD2 might be the D (5 bases). CDR1 and CDR2 (germline): MGHDK, SYGVNS. The CDR3 extends over 14 amino acids.

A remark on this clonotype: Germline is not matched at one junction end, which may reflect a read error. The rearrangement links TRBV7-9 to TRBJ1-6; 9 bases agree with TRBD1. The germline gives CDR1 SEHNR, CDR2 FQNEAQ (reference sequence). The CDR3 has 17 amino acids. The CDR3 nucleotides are TGTGCTAGCAGCTCCCACGACGTACAGGGGGCGGGTTCACCCCTCCACTTT. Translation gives CASSSHDVQGAGSPLHF.

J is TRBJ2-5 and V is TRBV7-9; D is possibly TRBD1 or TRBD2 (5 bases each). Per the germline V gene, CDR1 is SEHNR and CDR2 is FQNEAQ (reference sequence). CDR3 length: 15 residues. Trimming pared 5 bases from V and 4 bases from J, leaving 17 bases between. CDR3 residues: CASSEGIEGGETQYF. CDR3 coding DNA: TGTGCCAGCAGCGAGGGGATAGAGGGCGGAGAGACCCAGTACTTC.

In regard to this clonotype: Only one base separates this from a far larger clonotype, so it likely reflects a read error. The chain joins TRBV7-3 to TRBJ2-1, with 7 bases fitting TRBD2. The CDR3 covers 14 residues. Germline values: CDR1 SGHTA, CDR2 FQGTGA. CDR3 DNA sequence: TGTACCAGCAGCCAAGGGACTACCAAACAGGAGCAGTTCTTC. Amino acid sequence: CTSSQGTTKQEQFF.

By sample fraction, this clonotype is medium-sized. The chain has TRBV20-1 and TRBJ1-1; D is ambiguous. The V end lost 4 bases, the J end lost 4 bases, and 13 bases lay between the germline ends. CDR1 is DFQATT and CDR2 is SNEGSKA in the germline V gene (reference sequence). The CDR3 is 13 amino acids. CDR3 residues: CSATLQWSTEAFF. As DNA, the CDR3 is TGCAGTGCTACCCTACAGTGGAGCACTGAAGCTTTCTTT.

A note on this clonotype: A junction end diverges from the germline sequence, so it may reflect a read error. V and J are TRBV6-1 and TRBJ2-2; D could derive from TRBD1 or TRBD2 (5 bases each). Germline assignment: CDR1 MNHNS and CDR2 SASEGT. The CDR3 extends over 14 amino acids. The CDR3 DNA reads TGTGCCATCAGTGACGGGACGGACACCGGGGAGCTGTTTTTT. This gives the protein CAISDGTDTGELFF.

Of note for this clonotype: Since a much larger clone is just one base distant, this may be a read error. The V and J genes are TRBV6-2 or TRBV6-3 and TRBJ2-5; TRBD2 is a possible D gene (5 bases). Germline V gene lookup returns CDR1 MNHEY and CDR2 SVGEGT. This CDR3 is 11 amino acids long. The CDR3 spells CASCYSGRVIF. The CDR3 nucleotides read TGTGCCAGCTGTTACAGTGGGAGAGTCATCTTC.

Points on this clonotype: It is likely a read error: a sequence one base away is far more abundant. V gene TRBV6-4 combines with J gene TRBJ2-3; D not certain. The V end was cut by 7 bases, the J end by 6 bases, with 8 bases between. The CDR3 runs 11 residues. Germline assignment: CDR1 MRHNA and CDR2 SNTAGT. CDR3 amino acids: CASMVGDTQYF. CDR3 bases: TGTGCCAGCATGGTGGGGGATACGCAGTATTTT.

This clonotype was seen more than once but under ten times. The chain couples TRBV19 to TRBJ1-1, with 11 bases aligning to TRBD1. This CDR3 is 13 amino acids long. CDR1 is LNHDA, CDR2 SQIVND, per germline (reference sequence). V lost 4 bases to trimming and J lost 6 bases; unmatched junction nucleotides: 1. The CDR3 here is CASSRGQGAEAFF. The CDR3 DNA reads TGTGCCAGTAGTAGGGGACAGGGGGCTGAAGCTTTCTTT.

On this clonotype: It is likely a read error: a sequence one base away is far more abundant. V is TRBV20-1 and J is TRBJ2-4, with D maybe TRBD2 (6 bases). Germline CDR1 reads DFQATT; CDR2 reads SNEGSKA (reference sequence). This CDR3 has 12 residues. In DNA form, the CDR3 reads TGCAGTTCTAGAGAAGGGGTTGGGGACTTGTACTTC. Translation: CSSREGVGDLYF.

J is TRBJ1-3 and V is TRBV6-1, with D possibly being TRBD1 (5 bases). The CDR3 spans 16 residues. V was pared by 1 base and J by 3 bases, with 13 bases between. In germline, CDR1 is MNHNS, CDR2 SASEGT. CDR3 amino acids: CASSEDQGVRGNTIYF. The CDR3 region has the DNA TGTGCCAGCAGTGAAGACCAGGGTGTACGTGGAAACACCATATATTTT.

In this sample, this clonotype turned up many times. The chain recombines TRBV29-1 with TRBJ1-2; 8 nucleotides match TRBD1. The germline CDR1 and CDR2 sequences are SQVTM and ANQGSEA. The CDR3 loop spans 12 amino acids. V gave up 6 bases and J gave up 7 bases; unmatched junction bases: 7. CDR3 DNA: TGCAGCGTCGCTGGACAGGGATTTGGCTACACCTTC. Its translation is CSVAGQGFGYTF.

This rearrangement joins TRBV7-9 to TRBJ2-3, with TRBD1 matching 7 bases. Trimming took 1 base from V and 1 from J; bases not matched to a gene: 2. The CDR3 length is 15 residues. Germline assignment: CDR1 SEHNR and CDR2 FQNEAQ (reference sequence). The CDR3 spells CASSLVGQGTDTQYF. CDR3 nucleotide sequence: TGTGCCAGCAGCTTAGTCGGACAGGGCACAGATACGCAGTATTTT. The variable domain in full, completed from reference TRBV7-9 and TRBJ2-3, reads DTGVSQNPRHKITKRGQNVTFRCDPISEHNRLYWYRQTLGQGPEFLTYFQNEAQLEKSRLLSDRFSAERPKGSFSTLEIQRTEQGDSAMYLCASSLVGQGTDTQYFGPGTRLTVL.

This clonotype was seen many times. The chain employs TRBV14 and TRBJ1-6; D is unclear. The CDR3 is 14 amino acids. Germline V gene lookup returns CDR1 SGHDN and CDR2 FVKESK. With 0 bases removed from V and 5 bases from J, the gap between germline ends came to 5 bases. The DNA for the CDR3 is TGTGCCAGCAGCCAAGAATGGGATAATTCACCCCTCCACTTT. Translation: CASSQEWDNSPLHF.

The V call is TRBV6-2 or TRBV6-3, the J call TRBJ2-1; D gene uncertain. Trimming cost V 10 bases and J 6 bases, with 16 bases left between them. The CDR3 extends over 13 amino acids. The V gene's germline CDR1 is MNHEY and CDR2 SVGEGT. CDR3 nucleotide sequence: TGTGCCATCAGCTTGGGCATGCTCAATGAGCAGTTCTTC. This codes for CAISLGMLNEQFF.

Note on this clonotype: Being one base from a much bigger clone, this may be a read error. The CDR3 DNA sequence: TGTGCCATCAGCGGGGGTGAAGTGGAGACCCAGTACTTC. This sequence encodes CAISGGEVETQYF. The chain joins TRBV10-3 to TRBJ2-5, with a possible D match to TRBD2 (6 bases). CDR1 and CDR2 from the germline V gene are ENHRY and SYGVKD. The length of the CDR3 is 13 residues. Trimming removed 6 bases at V and 5 bases at J, with 13 bases between.

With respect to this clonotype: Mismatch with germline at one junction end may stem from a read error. The CDR3, as DNA: TGTGCCAGCAGCCCTGGGTTGGAGTTGCGGCGTCGTGGAGAGACCAAGTACTTC. Translating it yields CASSPGLELRRRGETKYF. The chain carries TRBV6-1 and TRBJ2-5; no clear D gene. The CDR3 has 18 residues. Germline-derived CDR1 and CDR2 are MNHNS and SASEGT.

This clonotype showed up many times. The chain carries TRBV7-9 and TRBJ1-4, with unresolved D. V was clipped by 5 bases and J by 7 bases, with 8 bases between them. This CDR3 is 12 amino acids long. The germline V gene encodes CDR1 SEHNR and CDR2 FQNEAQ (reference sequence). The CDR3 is CASSADAEKLFF. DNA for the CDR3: TGTGCCAGCAGCGCCGATGCTGAAAAACTGTTTTTT.